Listed below are T cell receptor beta chains from one sample, sequenced in a study of blood T cell repertoires in COVID-19. TCRdb keeps only in-frame clones here, not all; method: immunoSEQ multiplex PCR. The sample records about 250,000 clones, around nine tenths being singletons. The sample consisted of peripheral blood. The receptors originated from a woman aged 60-75 years who had recovered from COVID-19. CDR3s include the opening cysteine and the closing phenylalanine or tryptophan. A D gene is named only where the DNA matches it firmly. Some rows mark clone size as missing; the rest say once, few, many or name a class of expanded clone.

cdr3_nt	cdr3_aa	d_call	v_call	clone_size	j_call
TGTGCCAGCAGCCTGCGACAGGGCACTAATTCACCCCTCCACTTT	CASSLRQGTNSPLHF	TRBD1	TRBV14	once	TRBJ1-6
TGTGCCAGCAGACTGACTAGCGCTAGCACAGATACGCAGTATTTT	CASRLTSASTDTQYF	TRBD2	TRBV2	once	TRBJ2-3
TGTGCCAGCAGTTCCCAAGGGACACCCGTCACTGAAGCTTTCTTT	CASSSQGTPVTEAFF	.	TRBV5-5	.	TRBJ1-1
TGTGCCAGCAGCAGCGGTCACGAGCAGTACTTC	CASSSGHEQYF	.	TRBV7-2	.	TRBJ2-7
TGTGCCAGCAGCTTAGGGAACAGGGTCGGTGAAAAACTGTTTTTT	CASSLGNRVGEKLFF	.	TRBV7-2	.	TRBJ1-4
TGTGCCAGCAGCTTAGTGGCCAGGGTAGAAAAACTGTTTTTT	CASSLVARVEKLFF	.	TRBV11-2	.	TRBJ1-4
TGTGCCAGTAAACGGGACAGAGCAACTAATGAAAAACTGTTTTTT	CASKRDRATNEKLFF	TRBD1	TRBV19	once	TRBJ1-4
TGTGCCAGCAGTTTATTAAATTATCAGCCCCAGCATTTT	CASSLLNYQPQHF	.	TRBV28	.	TRBJ1-5
TGTGCCAGCTCACCACCCGGACAGGGGTATTCACCCCTCCACTTT	CASSPPGQGYSPLHF	TRBD1	TRBV18	.	TRBJ1-6
TGTGCCAGTAGTATCGTCTGGAGAGGCACGAACACTGAAGCTTTCTTT	CASSIVWRGTNTEAFF	.	TRBV19	few	TRBJ1-1
TGTGCCATCAGGGACAGTCCCACCGGGGAGCTGTTTTTT	CAIRDSPTGELFF	.	TRBV10-3	.	TRBJ2-2
TGTGCCAGCAGCCAGGGACAGGGGGCTTCAGATACGCAGTATTTT	CASSQGQGASDTQYF	TRBD1	TRBV7-3	.	TRBJ2-3
TGTGCCAGCAGTTTTGAGGTCGAGCAGTACTTC	CASSFEVEQYF	.	TRBV12-3/TRBV12-4	.	TRBJ2-7
TGTGCCAGCAGAAGAAACAGACGGGCCGGGGATGGCTACACCTTC	CASRRNRRAGDGYTF	.	TRBV2	.	TRBJ1-2
TGTGCCAGCAGTTACTCACCAGGGAGCAATCAGCCCCAGCATTTT	CASSYSPGSNQPQHF	.	TRBV6-6	.	TRBJ1-5
TGTGCCACCAGCCTAGAAGGTACGCAGTATTTT	CATSLEGTQYF	.	TRBV15	.	TRBJ2-3
TGTGCCAGCAGTGAAAACAACCGCCTGAATGAAAAACTGTTTTTT	CASSENNRLNEKLFF	.	TRBV6-1	.	TRBJ1-4
TGCGCCAGCAGCCTACCTACCGACTCTGGAAACACCATATATTTT	CASSLPTDSGNTIYF	.	TRBV5-1	.	TRBJ1-3
TGTGCCAGCAGCGTAGCGGAGACCTTCCCCGGGGAGCTGTTTTTT	CASSVAETFPGELFF	.	TRBV9	.	TRBJ2-2
TGTGCCAGCAGTTCTGGAGGGGCGGGTAATGAAAAACTGTTTTTT	CASSSGGAGNEKLFF	.	TRBV28	.	TRBJ1-4
TGTGCCAGCAGCTTAGCGGGGACAGGGTGGAGACAAGAGACCCAGTACTTC	CASSLAGTGWRQETQYF	TRBD1	TRBV7-9	.	TRBJ2-5
TGTGCCAGCAGCTTCCATCAGGGGGCTTGGAATGGCTACACCTTC	CASSFHQGAWNGYTF	TRBD1	TRBV5-6	.	TRBJ1-2
TGTGCCAGCAGCTATCTACAGGGACGGGAGACCCAGTACTTC	CASSYLQGRETQYF	.	TRBV5-4	.	TRBJ2-5
TGCGCCAGCAGCCCCTCCGGGACTAGAAGAGAGACCCAGTACTTC	CASSPSGTRRETQYF	TRBD2	TRBV5-1	.	TRBJ2-5
TGTGCCAGCAGCTACGGGGGGGACGGCATTCAGTACTTC	CASSYGGDGIQYF	TRBD2	TRBV3-1/TRBV3-2	.	TRBJ2-4
TGTGCCAGCAGTTTAGGAGGACATGGCTACACCTTC	CASSLGGHGYTF	.	TRBV28	once	TRBJ1-2
TGTGCCAGCAGTTTAGTGACAGGGGATGAGCAGTTCTTC	CASSLVTGDEQFF	TRBD1	TRBV27	many	TRBJ2-1
TGTGCCAGCAGCTTACGTCAGGGGAGCTACCTCGGGGAGACCCAGTACTTC	CASSLRQGSYLGETQYF	.	TRBV5-6	.	TRBJ2-5
TGTGCCAGCAGTCCTCGCGGGCTGACTAATGAAAAACTGTTTTTT	CASSPRGLTNEKLFF	.	TRBV6-5	.	TRBJ1-4
TGTGCCAGCAGTTTATTGTATCGGACAGGGGGCGTAAAGACCCAGTACTTC	CASSLLYRTGGVKTQYF	TRBD1	TRBV27	.	TRBJ2-5
TGTGCCAGCAGCTTGCTGACAGGAGGCCAGCCCCAGCATTTT	CASSLLTGGQPQHF	.	TRBV5-6	.	TRBJ1-5
TGTGCCAGCAGCTTGGAGGTTTGGCGGGACTCCTACAATGAGCAGTTCTTC	CASSLEVWRDSYNEQFF	.	TRBV5-4	.	TRBJ2-1